The clone carrying this TCR beta chain showed up just a few times. As handled by the study authors: Nucleated cell number was recorded as an estimate derived from reference gene primer amplification. The data were produced by immunoSEQ multiplex PCR, yet TCRdb's version contains in-frame clones alone and is incomplete. The V and J calls and clone size come from that table; D and trimming were worked out from the DNA. Here the sample spans about 110,000 clones, 75% to 90% being singletons. This entry belongs to a study of blood T cell repertoires in COVID-19. Study at large: There were acute and convalescent COVID-19 samples, and they came from the United States, Italy and Spain. Sources were T cells, B-cell-depleted T cells, or PBMCs; the material itself was cDNA or gDNA.

Looked up from germline, CDR1 is LGHDT and CDR2 is YNNKEL (reference sequence). V dropped 3 bases and J dropped 3 bases, with 9 bases sitting between them. The CDR3 is 15 residues long. The chain couples TRBV3-1 (or the pseudogene TRBV3-2) to TRBJ1-6, with unresolved D. Sequenced: peripheral blood. The sequence was obtained from a human donor in a cohort sampled during active COVID-19. The CDR3 region has the DNA TGTGCCAGCAGCCAGGTGGAGAGCTATAATTCACCCCTCCACTTT. Residues: CASSQVESYNSPLHF.